The next 27 T cell receptor beta chains were all read from a single sample in a study of T cell repertoires in cytomegalovirus infection. TCRdb reanalysed the reads using MiXCR and keeps one entry per CDR3 protein. Of fewer than 700,000 distinct CDR3 sequences in the sample, 24% were seen once. The sample taken for sequencing was CD8+ T cells from PBMCs. These TCRs come from a human donor in good health (CMV status not recorded). Some clones in this sample may be carry-over from other donors' samples.

The table lists this clonotype with many counts. The V call is TRBV7-9, the J call TRBJ2-3; TRBD1 matches at 9 bases. Trimming cost V 5 bases and J 2 bases; bases outside gene matches: 5. In germline, CDR1 is SEHNR, CDR2 FQNEAQ (reference sequence). The CDR3 spans 15 residues. CDR3: CASSPRTGATDTQYF. CDR3 nucleotides: TGTGCCAGCAGCCCAAGGACAGGGGCCACAGATACGCAGTATTTT.

Notes on this clonotype: This may come from a read error, since a much larger clone is one base off. This rearrangement joins TRBV7-3 to TRBJ2-1; tentatively, D is TRBD1 or TRBD2 (5 bases each). The CDR3 is 14 residues long. Per germline, CDR1 SGHTA and CDR2 FQGTGA. V shed 3 bases and J shed 8 bases, with 14 bases lying between them. The CDR3 reads CASSFIVGDDEQFF. CDR3 DNA sequence: TGTGCCAGCAGCTTTATTGTCGGGGACGATGAGCAGTTCTTC.

The gene calls are TRBV5-5 and TRBJ2-3; TRBD2 matches at 12 bases. V was pared by 4 bases and J by 0 bases, with 6 bases of the junction left unmatched. CDR3 length: 17 residues. In germline, CDR1 is SGHKS, CDR2 YYEKEE (reference sequence). The CDR3 is CASSKTSGRTSTDTQYF. CDR3 DNA: TGTGCCAGCAGCAAGACTAGCGGGAGAACTAGCACAGATACGCAGTATTTT.

The V gene is TRBV7-9, the J gene TRBJ2-5, with TRBD2 matching 13 bases. Germline V gene data show CDR1 as SEHNR and CDR2 as FQNEAQ (reference sequence). After removal of 1 base from V and 7 bases from J, the junction contained 9 bases not matched to a gene. The CDR3 sequence is 17 residues long. The CDR3 DNA sequence: TGTGCCAGCAGCTTAGAGACTAGCGGGGGGCCGACATCGACCCAGTACTTC. Translation: CASSLETSGGPTSTQYF.

The chain has TRBV19 and TRBJ1-1, with TRBD1 matching 7 bases. The CDR3 spans 15 residues. Germline CDR1 LNHDA, CDR2 SQIVND (reference sequence). The trim removed 4 bases at V and 0 bases at J, leaving 5 bases unmatched. The CDR3, as DNA: TGTGCCAGTAGTACTCGGACAGGAATGAACACTGAAGCTTTCTTT. This encodes CASSTRTGMNTEAFF.

This clonotype was found many times. The chain employs TRBV7-8 and TRBJ2-3, with 12 nucleotides matching TRBD2. V shed 0 bases and J 2 bases; nucleotides not matched to a gene: 3. In germline, CDR1 is SGHVS, CDR2 FQNEAQ. The CDR3 sequence is 17 residues long. The CDR3 sequence: CASSLASSGGDTDTQYF. CDR3 nucleotide sequence: TGTGCCAGCAGCTTAGCGTCTAGCGGGGGGGACACAGATACGCAGTATTTT.

DNA of the CDR3: TGTGCCAGCAGCGTAGATAGTGAAACTCTTCGTGAAAAACTGTTTTTT. Translated: CASSVDSETLREKLFF. The rearrangement joins TRBV9 to TRBJ1-4; D is unresolved. Per germline, CDR1 SGDLS and CDR2 YYNGEE. The CDR3 spans 16 residues. The V end lost 0 bases, the J end lost 7 bases, and 16 bases lay between the germline ends.

This sequence joins TRBV6-2 or TRBV6-3 and TRBJ2-5; D gene uncertain. Germline V gene data show CDR1 as MNHEY and CDR2 as SVGEGT. The length of the CDR3 is 15 residues. Trimming removed 0 bases at V and 0 bases at J, with 8 bases between. CDR3 coding DNA: TGTGCCAGCAGTTACTCGCGAAGGGACCAAGAGACCCAGTACTTC. Its translation: CASSYSRRDQETQYF.

V usage is TRBV6-2 or TRBV6-3 and J usage is TRBJ2-1; no definite D call. This CDR3 has 14 residues. The germline gives CDR1 MNHEY, CDR2 SVGEGT. Trimming shortened V by 0 bases and J by 6 bases, and 9 bases separated the two germline ends. Written as DNA, the CDR3 is TGTGCCAGCAGTTACTCGGGCACACCCAATGAGCAGTTCTTC. Translated, it gives CASSYSGTPNEQFF.

This clonotype was detected only a few times. The chain uses TRBV7-9 and TRBJ1-3, with 9 nucleotides matching TRBD1. The CDR3 runs to 16 residues. Trimming removed 4 bases from V and 0 bases from J; junction bases left unmatched: 4. The germline gives CDR1 SEHNR, CDR2 FQNEAQ (reference sequence). The CDR3 loop reads CASSSRDRASGNTIYF. Written as DNA, the CDR3 is TGTGCCAGCAGCTCCCGGGACAGGGCCTCTGGAAACACCATATATTTT. The variable domain in full, with the rest retrieved from reference TRBV7-9 and TRBJ1-3, is DTGVSQNPRHKITKRGQNVTFRCDPISEHNRLYWYRQTLGQGPEFLTYFQNEAQLEKSRLLSDRFSAERPKGSFSTLEIQRTEQGDSAMYLCASSSRDRASGNTIYFGEGSWLTVV.

This clonotype was seen at least ten times. The V call is TRBV7-2, the J call TRBJ2-7, with TRBD2 matching over 15 bases. Germline V gives CDR1 SGHTA, CDR2 FQGNSA. The CDR3 runs 17 residues. V shed 5 bases and J 0 bases; nucleotides not matched to a gene: 5. The CDR3 coding sequence is TGTGCCAGCAGCCAGGGACTAGCGGGGGGTAGCTCCTACGAGCAGTACTTC. Translated, it gives CASSQGLAGGSSYEQYF.

The rearrangement uses TRBV29-1 and TRBJ1-1; D perhaps matches TRBD1 (5 bases). This CDR3 contains 13 residues. Germline V gene sequence: CDR1 SQVTM, CDR2 ANQGSEA. V was pared by 8 bases and J by 0 bases, with 13 bases between. The CDR3 region has the DNA TGCAGCTCCGGGGGAGGGTTGAACACTGAAGCTTTCTTT. Its translation: CSSGGGLNTEAFF.

The V call is TRBV7-9, the J call TRBJ1-6; D is undetermined. V lost 4 bases, J lost 11 bases, and 18 bases lay in between. Germline CDR1 is SEHNR and CDR2 is FQNEAQ (reference sequence). The CDR3 is made up of 15 amino acids. CDR3: CASSSAPAPATPLHF. The CDR3 bases are TGTGCCAGCAGCTCAGCTCCCGCCCCCGCGACACCCCTCCACTTT.

The rearrangement links TRBV7-9 to TRBJ1-1; possible D gene TRBD1, 6 bases. The CDR3 extends over 15 amino acids. Trimming left V 5 bases short and J 5 bases short, with 18 bases between. The germline V gene encodes CDR1 SEHNR and CDR2 FQNEAQ (reference sequence). CDR3 region: CASSVPGGRGTEAFF. The CDR3 region has the DNA TGTGCCAGCAGCGTTCCGGGGGGCAGGGGAACTGAAGCTTTCTTT.

The sample holds many counts of this clonotype. The V gene is TRBV7-8, the J gene TRBJ1-2; D not resolved. Germline V gene sequence: CDR1 SGHVS, CDR2 FQNEAQ. The germline V and J ends were trimmed by 5 bases and 4 bases, with 8 bases remaining between them. The CDR3 runs to 12 residues. Here the CDR3 DNA reads TGTGCCAGCAGCGATGTTACCTATGGCTACACCTTC. It is translated as CASSDVTYGYTF.

The chain joins TRBV2 to TRBJ1-2, with D unclear. The CDR3 consists of 16 residues. V gave up 2 bases and J gave up 2 bases, with 15 bases separating them. The germline V gene encodes CDR1 SNHLY and CDR2 FYNNEI. This chain's CDR3 is CASSEMAGTVNYGYTF. The CDR3 DNA follows: TGTGCCAGCAGTGAAATGGCAGGAACCGTGAACTATGGCTACACCTTC. The full variable domain, completed using reference TRBV2 and TRBJ1-2, is EPEVTQTPSHQVTQMGQEVILRCVPISNHLYFYWYRQILGQKVEFLVSFYNNEISEKSEIFDDQFSVERPDGSNFTLKIRSTKLEDSAMYFCASSEMAGTVNYGYTFGSGTRLTVV.

This clonotype was observed at least ten times. The gene calls are TRBV7-9 and TRBJ2-2; a weak D match, TRBD2 (6 bases). CDR1 and CDR2 from the germline V gene are SEHNR and FQNEAQ (reference sequence). Trimming shortened V by 1 base and J by 4 bases, and 10 bases separated the two germline ends. CDR3 length: 15 amino acids. The CDR3 loop reads CASSLGDGGTGELFF. For the CDR3, the DNA is TGTGCCAGCAGCTTAGGGGACGGGGGCACCGGGGAGCTGTTTTTT.

The rearrangement links TRBV14 to TRBJ1-3; D is undetermined. Germline-derived CDR1 and CDR2 are SGHDN and FVKESK. The CDR3 has 15 amino acids. V lost 3 bases and J lost 0, with 9 bases in between. This chain's CDR3 is CASSQDGSSGNTIYF. CDR3 DNA: TGTGCCAGCAGCCAGGATGGAAGCTCTGGAAACACCATATATTTT.

The genes are TRBV6-2 or TRBV6-3 and TRBJ2-5; 7 nucleotides agree with TRBD1. The germline V gene encodes CDR1 MNHEY and CDR2 SVGEGT. V lost 2 bases, J lost 3 bases, and 12 bases stayed unmatched. This CDR3 contains 17 residues. The chain's CDR3 is CASSYLRQGFYEETQYF. The CDR3 DNA reads as TGTGCCAGCAGTTACCTCAGACAGGGCTTTTACGAAGAGACCCAGTACTTC.

There are a few counts of this clonotype. V and J are TRBV5-6 and TRBJ2-7, with 7 bases identical to TRBD1. V trimming: 2 bases; J trimming: 3 bases; junction bases outside the gene matches: 5. The CDR3 length is 14 residues. CDR1 and CDR2 from the germline V gene are SGHDT and YYEEEE. CDR3 DNA sequence: TGTGCCAGCAGCTTCGGGACAGCATACTACGAGCAGTACTTC. This codes for CASSFGTAYYEQYF.

This clonotype was seen a handful of times. V gene TRBV29-1 combines with J gene TRBJ2-1; 9 nucleotides agree with TRBD1. J lost 7 bases, V lost 0 bases, and 10 bases had no gene match. The CDR3 has 16 residues. Germline V gene data show CDR1 as SQVTM and CDR2 as ANQGSEA. The CDR3 coding sequence is TGCAGCGTTGAAGATCTTGGACAGGGGTATCCTAATGAGCAGTTCTTC. The encoded protein is CSVEDLGQGYPNEQFF.

The chain joins TRBV14 to TRBJ2-7; possible D gene TRBD2, 6 bases. CDR3 length equals 16 residues. The V gene's germline CDR1 is SGHDN and CDR2 FVKESK. The V end lost 0 bases, the J end lost 5 bases, and 17 bases lay between the germline ends. The DNA of the CDR3 is TGTGCCAGCAGCCAAGAGGGCGGGACGGGGTTTCACGAGCAGTACTTC. It encodes CASSQEGGTGFHEQYF.

Only a few counts were recorded for this clonotype. V usage is TRBV7-4 and J usage is TRBJ2-5, with D perhaps TRBD2 (6 bases). Trimming left V 5 bases short and J 0 bases short, with 10 bases between. CDR3 length equals 14 residues. Per the germline V gene, CDR1 is SGHVT and CDR2 is SQSDAQ. CDR3 protein: CASSPRGDQETQYF. CDR3 nucleotide sequence: TGTGCCAGCAGCCCGCGGGGAGACCAAGAGACCCAGTACTTC.

The V gene is TRBV9, the J gene TRBJ2-1; TRBD1 matches at 8 bases. This CDR3 contains 15 residues. Germline CDR1 reads SGDLS; CDR2 reads YYNGEE. V trimming: 2 bases; J trimming: 3 bases; junction bases outside the gene matches: 4. The CDR3 sequence: CASSVQDRVYNEQFF. The CDR3 DNA sequence: TGTGCCAGCAGCGTTCAGGACAGGGTCTACAATGAGCAGTTCTTC.

The CDR3 sequence is CASSFSPGMKGNQPQHF. The CDR3 DNA reads TGTGCCAGCAGTTTTTCGCCTGGGATGAAGGGCAATCAGCCCCAGCATTTT. The rearrangement links TRBV12-3 or TRBV12-4 to TRBJ1-5, with D uncertain. Trimming shortened V by 3 bases and J by 2 bases, and 17 bases separated the two germline ends. This CDR3 has 17 residues.

The chain couples TRBV20-1 to TRBJ2-3, with TRBD1 matching 7 bases. The J segment lost 4 bases and the V segment lost 2 bases, leaving 6 bases of the junction unmatched. The germline gives CDR1 DFQATT, CDR2 SNEGSKA (reference sequence). This CDR3 spans 14 amino acids. CDR3 region: CSARTRQGADTQYF. In nucleotides, the CDR3 is TGCAGTGCTAGAACGAGACAGGGCGCAGATACGCAGTATTTT.

This clonotype was seen only a few times. DNA for the CDR3: TGTGCCAGCAGTTTATCGGCCAGGCCTCGCGGTGAGCAGTTCTTC. This translates into CASSLSARPRGEQFF. The chain combines TRBV27 with TRBJ2-1, with D unclear. The CDR3 is made up of 15 amino acids. Trimming removed 0 bases from V and 9 bases from J, with 15 bases in between. CDR1 is MNHEY, CDR2 SMNVEV, per germline (reference sequence).